This T cell receptor (beta chain) was profiled in a study of tumor-infiltrating lymphocytes in oesophageal squamous cell carcinoma. TCRdb analysed the PCR reads with MiXCR anew, one entry per CDR3 protein. The repertoire holds approximately 12,000 distinct CDR3 sequences, with approximately 53% as singletons. The CDR3 contains 20 residues. The germline gives CDR1 MNHNS, CDR2 SASEGT. Deletions cut 7 bases from V and 0 bases from J, with 25 bases between. This TCR was recovered from a male donor with esophageal squamous cell carcinoma. The chain combines TRBV6-1 with TRBJ2-6; D possibly corresponds to TRBD1 (6 bases). Sequencing input: esophageal tumor tissue. CDR3 amino acids: CASMTTHLVLGGSGANVLTF. Here the CDR3 DNA reads TGTGCCAGCATGACCACGCATTTGGTCCTAGGGGGCTCTGGGGCCAACGTCCTGACTTTC.